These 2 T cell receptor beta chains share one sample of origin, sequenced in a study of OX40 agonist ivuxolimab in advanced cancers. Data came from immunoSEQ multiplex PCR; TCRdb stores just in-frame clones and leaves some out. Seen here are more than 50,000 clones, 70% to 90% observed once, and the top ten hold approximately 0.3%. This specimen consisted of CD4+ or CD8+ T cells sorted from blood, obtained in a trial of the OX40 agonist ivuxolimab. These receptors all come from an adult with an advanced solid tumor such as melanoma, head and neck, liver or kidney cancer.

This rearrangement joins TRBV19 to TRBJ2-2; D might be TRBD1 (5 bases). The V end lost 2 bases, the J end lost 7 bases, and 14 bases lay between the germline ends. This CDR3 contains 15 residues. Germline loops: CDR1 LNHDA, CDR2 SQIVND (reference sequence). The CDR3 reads CASSIFRTKGGELFF. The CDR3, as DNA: TGTGCCAGTAGTATATTCAGGACAAAGGGCGGGGAGCTGTTTTTT. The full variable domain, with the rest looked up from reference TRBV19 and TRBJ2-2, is DGGITQSPKYLFRKEGQNVTLSCEQNLNHDAMYWYRQDPGQGLRLIYYSQIVNDFQKGDIAEGYSVSREKKESFPLTVTSAQKNPTAFYLCASSIFRTKGGELFFGEGSRLTVL.

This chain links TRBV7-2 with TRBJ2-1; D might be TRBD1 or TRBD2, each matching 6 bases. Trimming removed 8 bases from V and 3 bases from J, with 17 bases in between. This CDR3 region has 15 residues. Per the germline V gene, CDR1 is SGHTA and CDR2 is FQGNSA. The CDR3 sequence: CASGSGGGYYNEQFF. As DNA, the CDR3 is TGTGCCAGCGGTAGTGGAGGGGGATACTACAATGAGCAGTTCTTC.